Each of the 32 T cell receptor beta chains below was sequenced from the same sample in a study of blood T cell repertoires in COVID-19. Method: immunoSEQ multiplex PCR; TCRdb's copy keeps in-frame clones and lacks some. This sample has roughly 87,000 clones, with less than 80% found just once. Source material: peripheral blood. Receptors were obtained from a woman between 45 and 60 years old with acute or convalescent COVID-19.

The chain recombines TRBV28 with TRBJ2-7; 10 positions match TRBD1. Trimming removed 5 bases from V and 5 bases from J; junction bases left unmatched: 6. Germline CDR1 and CDR2: MDHEN and SYDVKM. The CDR3 is made up of 14 amino acids. CDR3 DNA: TGTGCCAGCAGTCGACAGGGGGCGGGCCACGAGCAGTACTTC. Its protein is CASSRQGAGHEQYF. Using reference TRBV28 and TRBJ2-7 for the parts outside the CDR3, the full variable domain is DVKVTQSSRYLVKRTGEKVFLECVQDMDHENMFWYRQDPGLGLRLIYFSYDVKMKEKGDIPEGYSVSREKKERFSLILESASTNQTSMYLCASSRQGAGHEQYFGPGTRLTVT.

CDR3 sequence (DNA): TGTGCCAGCAGCCCAGGGGGGACAGATAATTCACCCCTCCACTTT. Its protein is CASSPGGTDNSPLHF. The V and J genes are TRBV6-6 and TRBJ1-6; 7 bases are shared with TRBD1. The CDR3 consists of 15 residues. From germline, CDR1 is MNHNY and CDR2 SVGAGI (reference sequence). V was pared by 6 bases and J by 5 bases, with 7 bases of the junction left unmatched.

CDR3 loop: CASRGNSPLHF. CDR3 nucleotide sequence: TGTGCCTCCAGGGGTAATTCACCCCTCCACTTT. The chain carries TRBV19 and TRBJ1-6, with TRBD1 as a possible D gene (6 bases). The CDR3 has 11 residues. V dropped 11 bases and J dropped 6 bases, with 8 bases sitting between them. Germline V lookup: CDR1 LNHDA, CDR2 SQIVND (reference sequence).

The gene calls are TRBV6-5 and TRBJ1-1; the D is unclear. From germline, CDR1 is MNHEY and CDR2 SVGAGI. Trimming removed 2 bases at V and 0 bases at J, with 10 bases between. The CDR3 is 15 residues long. CDR3 sequence: CASSYGPGMNTEAFF. DNA for the CDR3: TGTGCCAGCAGTTACGGTCCGGGGATGAACACTGAAGCTTTCTTT.

This clone was recorded only once. The genes are TRBV19 and TRBJ2-1; the D is unclear. Germline-derived CDR1 and CDR2 are LNHDA and SQIVND (reference sequence). Deletions cut 5 bases from V and 0 bases from J, with 14 bases between. The length of the CDR3 is 16 residues. The CDR3 spells CASSSPFLSSYNEQFF. In DNA, the CDR3 is TGTGCCAGTAGTTCCCCGTTTCTGAGCTCCTACAATGAGCAGTTCTTC.

This clone turned up a few times. V usage is TRBV7-9 and J usage is TRBJ1-1; D gene unclear. Germline V gene sequence: CDR1 SEHNR, CDR2 FQNEAQ (reference sequence). The V end lost 3 bases, the J end lost 2 bases, and 7 bases lay between the germline ends. CDR3 length equals 13 residues. For the CDR3, the DNA is TGTGCCAGCAGCTTCGGCGGCAACACTGAAGCTTTCTTT. Its protein is CASSFGGNTEAFF.

The chain joins TRBV6-5 to TRBJ2-3; 12 nucleotides align to TRBD2. V shed 5 bases and J 9 bases; nucleotides not matched to a gene: 9. The V gene's germline CDR1 is MNHEY and CDR2 SVGAGI. This CDR3 region has 15 residues. In nucleotides, the CDR3 is TGTGCCAGCAGTCCCCGACTAGCGGGGGACCGGACGCAGTATTTT. Its protein product is CASSPRLAGDRTQYF.

The chain is built from TRBV20-1 and TRBJ1-1; D gene uncertain. The CDR3 contains 11 residues. The germline V gene encodes CDR1 DFQATT and CDR2 SNEGSKA (reference sequence). V lost 1 base and J 6 bases, leaving 6 bases between the germline ends. The DNA of the CDR3 is TGCAGTGCTAGAGGTTTCGCTGAAGCTTTCTTT. Its translation is CSARGFAEAFF.

The rearrangement uses TRBV29-1 and TRBJ1-2; D might be TRBD1 (5 bases). CDR1 and CDR2 from the germline V gene are SQVTM and ANQGSEA. The CDR3 has 12 residues. The V and J ends lost 6 bases and 4 bases respectively, with 12 bases between them. The CDR3 nucleotides are TGCAGCGTCACGACAGAGTTCTATGGCTACACCTTC. Residues: CSVTTEFYGYTF.

The rearrangement uses TRBV6-5 and TRBJ1-4; 8 bases map to TRBD1. CDR1 is MNHEY, CDR2 SVGAGI, per germline. The CDR3 runs 16 residues. The junction had 10 bases not matched to a gene; V was cut back by 2 bases and J by 8 bases. The CDR3 protein is CASSYTRQGIIEKLFF. The CDR3 bases are TGTGCCAGCAGTTACACCCGACAGGGGATTATAGAAAAACTGTTTTTT.

The rearrangement joins TRBV6-2 or TRBV6-3 to TRBJ1-5, with 7 bases fitting TRBD1. Germline CDR1 and CDR2: MNHEY and SVGEGT. The CDR3 covers 15 residues. Germline trimming cut 5 bases from V and 1 base from J; bases unmatched to any gene: 5. CDR3 DNA sequence: TGTGCCAGCAGTAGGGCAGGGGGGAGCAATCAGCCCCAGCATTTT. Translated: CASSRAGGSNQPQHF.

The gene calls are TRBV11-2 and TRBJ2-7, with D maybe TRBD1 (5 bases). Germline loops: CDR1 SGHAT, CDR2 FQNNGV. The CDR3 spans 13 residues. V was trimmed by 4 bases and J by 1 base, leaving 8 bases between them. The CDR3 sequence is CASSSGSSYEQYF. The CDR3 nucleotides are TGTGCCAGCAGCTCAGGGTCGTCCTACGAGCAGTACTTC.

This chain uses TRBV19 with TRBJ1-2; possible D gene TRBD1, 6 bases. The V and J ends lost 3 bases and 0 bases respectively, with 11 bases between them. In germline, CDR1 is LNHDA, CDR2 SQIVND (reference sequence). CDR3 length: 15 amino acids. CDR3 sequence: CASSIPNRANYGYTF. CDR3 bases: TGTGCCAGTAGTATCCCGAACAGGGCTAACTATGGCTACACCTTC.

CDR3 protein: CASRRSTGELFF. In DNA form, the CDR3 reads TGTGCCAGCCGACGGAGCACCGGGGAGCTGTTTTTT. The chain has TRBV19 and TRBJ2-2; D is unclear. The germline V gene has CDR1 LNHDA and CDR2 SQIVND (reference sequence). The V and J ends lost 9 bases and 4 bases respectively, with 9 bases between them. The CDR3 extends over 12 amino acids.

The CDR3 region is CSAGVSGVGGELFF. CDR3 DNA sequence: TGCAGCGCCGGGGTTAGCGGGGTTGGCGGGGAGCTGTTTTTT. The chain carries TRBV29-1 and TRBJ2-2; 8 bases are shared with TRBD2. The CDR3 contains 14 residues. Unmatched junction bases numbered 11, after V lost 7 bases and J lost 7 bases. Looked up from germline, CDR1 is SQVTM and CDR2 is ANQGSEA.

The V and J genes are TRBV9 and TRBJ1-1; D unclear. This CDR3 has 15 residues. Germline V gene lookup returns CDR1 SGDLS and CDR2 YYNGEE. V was trimmed by 0 bases and J by 10 bases, leaving 19 bases between them. CDR3 in amino acids: CASSVEAGSPGGAFF. As DNA, the CDR3 is TGTGCCAGCAGCGTAGAAGCGGGATCGCCGGGTGGAGCTTTCTTT.

J is TRBJ1-4 and V is TRBV19; TRBD1 matches 7 bases. The trim removed 3 bases at V and 11 bases at J, leaving 12 bases unmatched. The CDR3 is made up of 15 amino acids. The germline gives CDR1 LNHDA, CDR2 SQIVND (reference sequence). The CDR3 DNA follows: TGTGCCAGTAGTATCACTCACTCGACAGGGCGGAAACTGTTTTTT. Its translation: CASSITHSTGRKLFF.

The chain combines TRBV7-2 with TRBJ2-7; possibly TRBD1 for D (6 bases). The CDR3 covers 16 residues. Trimming left V 2 bases short and J 0 bases short, with 14 bases between. Germline V gene sequence: CDR1 SGHTA, CDR2 FQGNSA. DNA of the CDR3: TGTGCCAGCAGCTTAATCGGGACACCGAGCTCCTACGAGCAGTACTTC. Protein sequence: CASSLIGTPSSYEQYF.

This clone was counted between two and nine times. The chain has TRBV7-8 and TRBJ2-7, with 8 nucleotides matching TRBD1. Germline loops: CDR1 SGHVS, CDR2 FQNEAQ. V shed 5 bases and J 2 bases; nucleotides not matched to a gene: 8. CDR3 length equals 15 residues. The CDR3: CASSRRTGNPYEQYF. The CDR3 DNA reads TGTGCCAGCAGCCGGCGGACAGGGAACCCCTACGAGCAGTACTTC.

The chain couples TRBV6-6 to TRBJ2-5; D might be TRBD1 (6 bases). Germline V gene sequence: CDR1 MNHNY, CDR2 SVGAGI (reference sequence). V lost 2 bases to trimming and J lost 1 base, with 11 bases between them. The CDR3 length is 15 residues. The CDR3 spells CASSYPQTGQETQYF. DNA for the CDR3: TGTGCCAGCAGTTACCCACAGACAGGCCAAGAGACCCAGTACTTC.

In its sample, this clone was seen a few times. The rearrangement joins TRBV6-6 to TRBJ1-1, with 10 bases matching TRBD1. The germline V gene has CDR1 MNHNY and CDR2 SVGAGI (reference sequence). The junction had 8 bases not matched to a gene; V was cut back by 11 bases and J by 5 bases. The CDR3 runs to 13 residues. The CDR3 coding sequence is TGTGCCGCTGTCCCGGGACAGGGGACTGAAGCTTTCTTT. It codes for CAAVPGQGTEAFF.

The chain couples TRBV5-1 to TRBJ2-7; D is perhaps TRBD2 (6 bases). V lost 0 bases, J lost 4 bases, and 14 bases lay in between. Germline V gene sequence: CDR1 SGHRS, CDR2 YFSETQ. The CDR3 contains 15 residues. The CDR3 region has the DNA TGCGCCAGCAGCTTGGAAGGACGGGGGAATTACGAGCAGTACTTC. This gives the protein CASSLEGRGNYEQYF.

The V gene is TRBV5-8, the J gene TRBJ1-6, with D hard to call. Trimming pared 1 base from V and 0 bases from J, leaving 11 bases between. The CDR3 spans 17 residues. Germline lookup yields CDR1 SGHTS and CDR2 YDEGEE. The CDR3, as DNA: TGTGCCAGCAGCTTGCCAAGTAGGAGCTCCTATAATTCACCCCTCCACTTT. It is translated as CASSLPSRSSYNSPLHF.

V is TRBV4-2 and J is TRBJ2-2, with 7 bases aligning to TRBD2. Germline V gives CDR1 LGHNA, CDR2 YNFKEQ. The CDR3 covers 16 residues. V lost 1 base and J lost 2; bases outside the gene matches: 4. The DNA for the CDR3 is TGTGCCAGCAGCCAAGTTCCGGGGGGAAACACCGGGGAGCTGTTTTTT. Residues: CASSQVPGGNTGELFF.

For this clone: Other DNA variants within this sample encode the same CDR3. J is TRBJ2-2 and V is TRBV20-1; D may be TRBD2 (5 bases). This CDR3 has 12 amino acids. Looked up from germline, CDR1 is DFQATT and CDR2 is SNEGSKA (reference sequence). Deletions cut 3 bases from V and 4 bases from J, with 6 bases between. The CDR3 bases are TGCAGTGCTAGTCGGGGCACCGGGGAGCTGTTTTTT. Residues: CSASRGTGELFF.

The gene calls are TRBV7-2 and TRBJ2-3; TRBD2 aligns across 8 bases. Germline V gene data show CDR1 as SGHTA and CDR2 as FQGNSA. V lost 4 bases to trimming and J lost 5 bases; unmatched junction nucleotides: 11. The CDR3 covers 16 residues. Here the CDR3 reads CASSYLGRGGRDTQYF. The CDR3 DNA follows: TGTGCCAGCAGCTACTTAGGACGGGGGGGAAGAGATACGCAGTATTTT.

The CDR3 sequence is CALQLTGSDIQYF. CDR3 in DNA: TGTGCCTTACAGCTTACGGGGTCGGACATTCAGTACTTC. The rearrangement joins TRBV6-5 to TRBJ2-4; a weak D match, TRBD2 (5 bases). The CDR3 contains 13 residues. The V end was cut by 11 bases, the J end by 8 bases, with 19 bases between. Germline V gene lookup returns CDR1 MNHEY and CDR2 SVGAGI.

V usage is TRBV28 and J usage is TRBJ2-2; TRBD2 is a possible D gene (6 bases). Trimming took 4 bases from V and 0 from J, leaving 9 bases between them. This CDR3 is built from 15 residues. Germline loops: CDR1 MDHEN, CDR2 SYDVKM. The CDR3 nucleotides read TGTGCCAGCAGTTCCGGGGGAACGAACACCGGGGAGCTGTTTTTT. Its translation is CASSSGGTNTGELFF.

V and J are TRBV5-3 and TRBJ1-1; tentatively, D is TRBD1 (6 bases). TRBV5-3 is an ORF, and what it does is uncertain. The CDR3 is made up of 18 amino acids. V lost 0 bases to trimming and J lost 0 bases, with 18 bases between them. Written as DNA, the CDR3 is TGTGCCAGAAGCTTGGAGGGACAAGGAGCTTCCATGAACACTGAAGCTTTCTTT. This translates into CARSLEGQGASMNTEAFF.

V and J are TRBV6-6 and TRBJ1-1; the D gene is possibly TRBD1 (5 bases). The V end lost 11 bases, the J end lost 4 bases, and 14 bases lay between the germline ends. The CDR3 is 12 residues long. CDR1 and CDR2 from the germline V gene are MNHNY and SVGAGI (reference sequence). CDR3 nucleotides: TGTGCCGTCCGGGGGGGAAGCACTGAAGCTTTCTTT. This codes for CAVRGGSTEAFF.

The V and J genes are TRBV7-3 and TRBJ1-1; tentatively, D is TRBD1 (6 bases). The CDR3 contains 16 residues. Per the germline V gene, CDR1 is SGHTA and CDR2 is FQGTGA. V lost 1 base and J lost 1, with 13 bases in between. The CDR3 DNA follows: TGTGCCAGCAGCTTAAGACCTGCAGGGGAGAACACTGAAGCTTTCTTT. Encoded protein: CASSLRPAGENTEAFF.

This chain connects TRBV18 to TRBJ1-1; D is unclear. Trimming shortened V by 2 bases and J by 5 bases, and 18 bases separated the two germline ends. The CDR3 is 16 residues long. Per the germline V gene, CDR1 is KGHSH and CDR2 is LQKENI. CDR3 residues: CASSPRTRVKRTEAFF. The CDR3 bases are TGTGCCAGCTCACCAAGGACGAGGGTAAAAAGGACTGAAGCTTTCTTT. Full variable domain (outside the CDR3, taken from reference TRBV18 and TRBJ1-1): NAGVMQNPRHLVRRRGQEARLRCSPMKGHSHVYWYRQLPEEGLKFMVYLQKENIIDESGMPKERFSAEFPKEGPSILRIQQVVRGDSAAYFCASSPRTRVKRTEAFFGQGTRLTVV.